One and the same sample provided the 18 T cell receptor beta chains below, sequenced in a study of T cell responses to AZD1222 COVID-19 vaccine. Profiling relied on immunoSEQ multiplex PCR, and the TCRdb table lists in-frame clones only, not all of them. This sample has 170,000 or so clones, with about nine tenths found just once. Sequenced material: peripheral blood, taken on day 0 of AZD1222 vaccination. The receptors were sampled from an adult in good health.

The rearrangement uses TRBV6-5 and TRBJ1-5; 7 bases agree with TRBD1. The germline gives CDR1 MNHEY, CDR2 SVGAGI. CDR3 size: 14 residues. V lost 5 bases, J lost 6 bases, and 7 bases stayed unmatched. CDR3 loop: CASSQGGGRQPQHF. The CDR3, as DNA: TGTGCCAGCAGTCAGGGAGGGGGCCGTCAGCCCCAGCATTTT.

CDR3 DNA: TGTGCCAGCAGTCTACGACAGGCCGGGGAGCTGTTTTTT. This translates into CASSLRQAGELFF. The chain recombines TRBV12-3 or TRBV12-4 with TRBJ2-2, with D possibly being TRBD1 (6 bases). The CDR3 has 13 amino acids. V was clipped by 5 bases and J by 6 bases, with 10 bases between them.

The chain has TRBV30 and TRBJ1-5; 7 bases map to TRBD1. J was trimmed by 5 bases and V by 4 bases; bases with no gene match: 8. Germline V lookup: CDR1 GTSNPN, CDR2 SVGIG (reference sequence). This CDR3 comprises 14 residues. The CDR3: CAWNSGRGDQPQHF. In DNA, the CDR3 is TGTGCCTGGAACTCGGGCAGGGGGGATCAGCCCCAGCATTTT.

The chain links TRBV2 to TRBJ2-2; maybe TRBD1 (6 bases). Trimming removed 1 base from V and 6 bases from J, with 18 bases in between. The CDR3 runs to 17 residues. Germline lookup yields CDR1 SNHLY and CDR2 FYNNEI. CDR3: CASSEVGQSWAAGELFF. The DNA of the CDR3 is TGTGCCAGCAGTGAAGTCGGACAGAGCTGGGCGGCCGGGGAGCTGTTTTTT.

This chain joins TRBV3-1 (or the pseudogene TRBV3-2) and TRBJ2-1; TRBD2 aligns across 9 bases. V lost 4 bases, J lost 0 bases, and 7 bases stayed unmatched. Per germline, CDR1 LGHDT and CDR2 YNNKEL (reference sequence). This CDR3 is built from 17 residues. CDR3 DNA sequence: TGTGCCAGCAGCCCCAGGACTAGCGCGGGCTCCTACAATGAGCAGTTCTTC. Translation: CASSPRTSAGSYNEQFF.

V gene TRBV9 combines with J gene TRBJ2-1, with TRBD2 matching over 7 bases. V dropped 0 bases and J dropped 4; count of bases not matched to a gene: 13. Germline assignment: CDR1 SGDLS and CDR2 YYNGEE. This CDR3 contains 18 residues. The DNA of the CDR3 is TGTGCCAGCAGCGTAGAACGGGGAGGGCCGCTCCTATACAATGAGCAGTTCTTC. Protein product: CASSVERGGPLLYNEQFF.

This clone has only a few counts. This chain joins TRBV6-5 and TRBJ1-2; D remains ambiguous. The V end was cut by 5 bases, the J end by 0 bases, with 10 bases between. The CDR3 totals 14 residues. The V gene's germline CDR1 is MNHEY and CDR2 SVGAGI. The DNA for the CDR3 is TGTGCCAGCAGTCCCTCAGTCACTAACTATGGCTACACCTTC. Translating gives CASSPSVTNYGYTF.

The CDR3 coding sequence is TGTGCCAGTAGTCCCCTGGCGGGGAGAAACACAGATACGCAGTATTTT. The encoded protein is CASSPLAGRNTDTQYF. The chain carries TRBV19 and TRBJ2-3; TRBD2 might be the D (6 bases). The CDR3 sequence is 16 residues long. Germline V lookup: CDR1 LNHDA, CDR2 SQIVND (reference sequence). Trimming pared 5 bases from V and 2 bases from J, leaving 17 bases between.

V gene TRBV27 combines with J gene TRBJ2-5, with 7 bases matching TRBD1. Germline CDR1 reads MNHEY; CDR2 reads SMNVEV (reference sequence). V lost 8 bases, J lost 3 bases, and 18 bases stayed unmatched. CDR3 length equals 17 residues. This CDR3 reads CASGFYRGRPSEETQYF. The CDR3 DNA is TGTGCCAGCGGCTTCTACAGGGGTAGGCCAAGCGAAGAGACCCAGTACTTC.

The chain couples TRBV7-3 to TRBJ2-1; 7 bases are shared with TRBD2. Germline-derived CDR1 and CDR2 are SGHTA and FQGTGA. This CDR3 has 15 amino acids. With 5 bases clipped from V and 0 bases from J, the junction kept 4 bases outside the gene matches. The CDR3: CASSPGGSSYNEQFF. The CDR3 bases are TGTGCCAGCAGCCCCGGGGGGAGCTCCTACAATGAGCAGTTCTTC.

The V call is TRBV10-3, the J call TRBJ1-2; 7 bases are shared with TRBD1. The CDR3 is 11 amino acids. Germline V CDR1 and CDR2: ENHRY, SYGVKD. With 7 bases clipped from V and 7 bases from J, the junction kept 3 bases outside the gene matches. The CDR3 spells CAITGGGGYTF. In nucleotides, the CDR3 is TGTGCCATCACAGGGGGAGGTGGCTACACCTTC.

The DNA of the CDR3 is TGTGCCTGGAGTGTTACAGGAGACCCCCGCCACACCATATATTTT. It yields the protein CAWSVTGDPRHTIYF. This rearrangement joins TRBV30 to TRBJ1-3; the D gene is possibly TRBD1 (5 bases). Germline V gene data show CDR1 as GTSNPN and CDR2 as SVGIG (reference sequence). The V gene lost 0 bases and the J gene lost 8 bases, with 17 bases spanning the gap. The CDR3 is made up of 15 amino acids.

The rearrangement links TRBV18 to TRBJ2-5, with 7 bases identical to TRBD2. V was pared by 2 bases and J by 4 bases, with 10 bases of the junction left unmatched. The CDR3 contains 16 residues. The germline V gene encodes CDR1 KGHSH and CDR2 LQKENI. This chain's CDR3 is CASSPRSSGAGETQYF. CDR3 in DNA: TGTGCCAGCTCACCAAGGTCCAGCGGGGCCGGAGAGACCCAGTACTTC.

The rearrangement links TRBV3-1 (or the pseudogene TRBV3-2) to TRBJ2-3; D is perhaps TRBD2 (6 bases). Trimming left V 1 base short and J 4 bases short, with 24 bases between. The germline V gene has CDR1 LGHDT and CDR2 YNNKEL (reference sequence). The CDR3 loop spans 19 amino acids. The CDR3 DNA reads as TGTGCCAGCAGCCAAGGGGGCGGGGTCCTTGTGGTGGGCGCAGATACGCAGTATTTT. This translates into CASSQGGGVLVVGADTQYF.

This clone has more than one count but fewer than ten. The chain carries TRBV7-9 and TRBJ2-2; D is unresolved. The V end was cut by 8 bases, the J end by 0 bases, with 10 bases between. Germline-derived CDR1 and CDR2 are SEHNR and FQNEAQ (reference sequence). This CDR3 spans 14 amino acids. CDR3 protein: CASLGFSNTGELFF. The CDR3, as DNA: TGTGCCAGCTTGGGGTTTTCGAACACCGGGGAGCTGTTTTTT. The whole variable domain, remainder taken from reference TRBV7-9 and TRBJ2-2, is DTGVSQNPRHKITKRGQNVTFRCDPISEHNRLYWYRQTLGQGPEFLTYFQNEAQLEKSRLLSDRFSAERPKGSFSTLEIQRTEQGDSAMYLCASLGFSNTGELFFGEGSRLTVL.

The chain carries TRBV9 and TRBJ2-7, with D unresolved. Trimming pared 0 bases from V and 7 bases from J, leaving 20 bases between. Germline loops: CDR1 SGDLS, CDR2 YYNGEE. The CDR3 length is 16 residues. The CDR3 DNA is TGTGCCAGCAGCGTAGATCACACGGCTAGTTTTTGGGAGCAGTACTTC. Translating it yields CASSVDHTASFWEQYF.

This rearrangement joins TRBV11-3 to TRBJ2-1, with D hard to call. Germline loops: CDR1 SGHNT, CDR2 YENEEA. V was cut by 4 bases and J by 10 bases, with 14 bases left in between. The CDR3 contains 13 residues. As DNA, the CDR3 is TGTGCCAGCAGCTCGGACGAGACGTTCGAGCAGTTCTTC. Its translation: CASSSDETFEQFF.

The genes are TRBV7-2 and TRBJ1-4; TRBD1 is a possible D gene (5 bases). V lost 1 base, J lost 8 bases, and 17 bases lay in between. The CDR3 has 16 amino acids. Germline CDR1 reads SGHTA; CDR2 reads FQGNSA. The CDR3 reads CASSLVSLQVGEKLFF. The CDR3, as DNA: TGTGCCAGCAGCTTAGTTTCGTTACAGGTGGGGGAAAAACTGTTTTTT.